Listed here is a single TCR beta chain. Its matching antigen is unknown. This record belongs to a study of somatic mutations in cytotoxic T cells in rheumatoid arthritis. The CDR3 sequence is 12 residues long. V was pared by 5 bases and J by 11 bases, with 11 bases of the junction left unmatched. CDR1 and CDR2 (germline): GTSNPN, SVGIG (reference sequence). Here immunoSEQ multiplex PCR was the method, and the copy in TCRdb shows in-frame clones only, minus some. This sample yields 15,000 or so clones, of which 82% are seen a single time; around 30% belongs to the top ten. Findings of the study overall: Exceedance of 20% of CD8+ cells by the largest CD8+ clone occurred in about an eighth of the roughly 60 patients.

This chain uses TRBV30 with TRBJ1-2; TRBD1 matches 7 bases. Specimen: CD8+ T cells sorted from blood. The origin of this receptor is an adult with rheumatoid arthritis. The CDR3 coding sequence is TGTGCCTGGTGGAATCCGGACAGGTTTTACACCTTC. Its protein is CAWWNPDRFYTF.